The 18 T cell receptor beta chains in this list originate from one sample, sequenced in a study of response to subunit inactivated influenza vaccine. TCRdb recomputed calls from the RT-PCR reads with MiXCR, one row per CDR3 protein. The profile shows roughly 650,000 distinct CDR3 sequences, about 15% of them singletons. Sequencing was performed on PBMCs from blood, taken roughly 15 days before vaccination. Receptors were obtained from a man in his fifties who received an inactivated influenza vaccine.

This clonotype was seen more than once but under ten times. The chain joins TRBV3-1 to TRBJ1-1, with D unclear. The germline V gene encodes CDR1 LGHDT and CDR2 YNNKEL (reference sequence). The germline V and J ends were trimmed by 0 bases and 8 bases, with 10 bases remaining between them. This CDR3 has 13 residues. CDR3 residues: CASSQDPRWEAFF. CDR3 nucleotides: TGTGCCAGCAGCCAAGATCCCAGGTGGGAAGCTTTCTTT.

CDR3 in DNA: TGTGCCAGCAGCCTTGACAGGGTAGCCGGCTACACCTTC. Translating gives CASSLDRVAGYTF. The V call is TRBV12-3 or TRBV12-4, the J call TRBJ1-2, with 7 bases identical to TRBD1. V shed 6 bases, J shed 8 bases, and the junction held 9 bases outside the gene matches. The CDR3 contains 13 residues.

The chain recombines TRBV11-2 with TRBJ2-2, with 8 positions matching TRBD1. The germline gives CDR1 SGHAT, CDR2 FQNNGV. The CDR3 runs to 17 residues. Trimming removed 2 bases from V and 6 bases from J; junction bases left unmatched: 11. Here the CDR3 reads CASSLLRGQGPAGELFF. The CDR3 DNA is TGTGCCAGCAGCTTACTCCGAGGACAGGGCCCGGCCGGGGAGCTGTTTTTT.

This clonotype was observed a handful of times. CDR3 sequence reads: CSAPVSAVEQYF. The CDR3 DNA is TGCAGTGCACCTGTCTCAGCGGTCGAGCAGTACTTC. The chain carries TRBV20-1 and TRBJ2-7; possible D gene TRBD2, 5 bases. V was pared by 6 bases and J by 6 bases, with 15 bases between. The CDR3 spans 12 residues. CDR1 is DFQATT, CDR2 SNEGSKA, per germline (reference sequence).

The rearrangement joins TRBV12-3 or TRBV12-4 to TRBJ1-2; the D gene is possibly TRBD1 (5 bases). The CDR3 runs 15 residues. The ends were cut back, 2 bases at V and 4 bases at J, with 14 bases in the middle. The CDR3 DNA reads as TGTGCCAGCAGTTTAATGCGAGACAGCCTCTATGGCTACACCTTC. Translation gives CASSLMRDSLYGYTF.

This clonotype was counted ten times or more. This chain joins TRBV5-1 and TRBJ2-7; 8 nucleotides line up with TRBD1. Germline values: CDR1 SGHRS, CDR2 YFSETQ. V dropped 0 bases and J dropped 1; count of bases not matched to a gene: 0. CDR3 size: 14 residues. CDR3 protein: CASSLGQGSYEQYF. CDR3 coding DNA: TGCGCCAGCAGCTTGGGACAGGGGTCCTACGAGCAGTACTTC.

This clonotype was detected a few times. J is TRBJ2-5 and V is TRBV7-6; D is uncertain. The V end was cut by 2 bases, the J end by 1 base, with 11 bases between. Germline V gene sequence: CDR1 SGHVS, CDR2 FNYEAQ. The length of the CDR3 is 15 residues. CDR3 sequence: CASSLLGQSQETQYF. CDR3 nucleotide sequence: TGTGCCAGCAGCTTACTCGGGCAGTCCCAAGAGACCCAGTACTTC.

This clonotype was seen a handful of times. The rearrangement joins TRBV5-6 to TRBJ1-2; tentative D call: TRBD1 (6 bases). Deletions cut 1 base from V and 2 bases from J, with 18 bases between. CDR1 is SGHDT and CDR2 is YYEEEE in the germline V gene. CDR3 length equals 17 residues. The CDR3 DNA sequence: TGTGCCAGCAGCTTGTATTCTAGGGGGGCCATCAACTATGGCTACACCTTC. It encodes CASSLYSRGAINYGYTF.

V usage is TRBV3-1 and J usage is TRBJ2-5, with 15 bases identical to TRBD2. The germline CDR1 and CDR2 sequences are LGHDT and YNNKEL (reference sequence). This CDR3 comprises 19 residues. V was pared by 6 bases and J by 0 bases, with 11 bases of the junction left unmatched. In DNA, the CDR3 is TGTGCCAGCAGACCCCCTTCGGGACTAGCGGGGGGCCACCAAGAGACCCAGTACTTC. Translating it yields CASRPPSGLAGGHQETQYF.

The V call is TRBV7-9, the J call TRBJ2-1; the D call may be TRBD1 or TRBD2 (5 bases each). V lost 2 bases to trimming and J lost 3 bases, with 11 bases between them. The CDR3 contains 15 residues. Germline V lookup: CDR1 SEHNR, CDR2 FQNEAQ (reference sequence). As DNA, the CDR3 is TGTGCCAGCAGCTTACGTGGGGGTCTCTACAATGAGCAGTTCTTC. Translating it yields CASSLRGGLYNEQFF.

This clonotype was seen a few times. The rearrangement links TRBV18 to TRBJ1-3, with D maybe TRBD1 (5 bases). The ends were cut back, 5 bases at V and 0 bases at J, with 11 bases in the middle. CDR3 length equals 15 residues. Germline CDR1 and CDR2: KGHSH and LQKENI. The CDR3 coding sequence is TGTGCCAGCTCAAGAGGACACGACTCTGGAAACACCATATATTTT. Protein sequence: CASSRGHDSGNTIYF.

This clonotype has just one count. CDR3 protein: CSARDGERGAYNEQFF. The CDR3 nucleotides read TGCAGTGCTAGAGACGGTGAGCGGGGGGCATACAATGAGCAGTTCTTC. V gene TRBV20-1 combines with J gene TRBJ2-1, with 9 positions matching TRBD2. CDR1 is DFQATT, CDR2 SNEGSKA, per germline (reference sequence). The V segment lost 0 bases and the J segment 4 bases; nucleotides outside the gene matches: 7. The CDR3 is 16 residues long.

The chain joins TRBV28 to TRBJ2-2, with 11 bases that match TRBD2. The CDR3 has 15 residues. With V trimmed by 10 bases and J by 6 bases, 10 bases remained unmatched. Germline V lookup: CDR1 MDHEN, CDR2 SYDVKM. The CDR3 here is CATRSTSGRPGELFF. CDR3 bases: TGTGCCACCAGAAGTACTAGCGGGAGACCCGGGGAGCTGTTTTTT.

This chain connects TRBV28 to TRBJ2-2; unclear D gene. This CDR3 contains 17 residues. The V gene lost 6 bases and the J gene lost 5 bases, with 22 bases spanning the gap. Germline values: CDR1 MDHEN, CDR2 SYDVKM. Written as DNA, the CDR3 is TGTGCCAGCAGCCTCAAAAATTTTATTTCTGGAACCGGGGAGCTGTTTTTT. Amino acid sequence: CASSLKNFISGTGELFF.

This clonotype occurred once. CDR3 protein: CAISVEGNTEAFF. The CDR3 DNA follows: TGTGCCATCAGTGTCGAGGGGAACACTGAAGCTTTCTTT. V is TRBV10-3 and J is TRBJ1-1; D gene unclear. The CDR3 totals 13 residues. Germline CDR1 ENHRY, CDR2 SYGVKD. The V and J ends lost 4 bases and 1 base respectively, with 7 bases between them.

The chain joins TRBV9 to TRBJ2-1; 8 bases fit TRBD2. V lost 2 bases to trimming and J lost 8 bases; unmatched junction nucleotides: 6. The CDR3 has 14 residues. Germline CDR1 reads SGDLS; CDR2 reads YYNGEE. As DNA, the CDR3 is TGTGCCAGCAGCGTCGGCGGGAGGACTGATGAGCAGTTCTTC. Translation gives CASSVGGRTDEQFF.

The chain recombines TRBV10-2 with TRBJ2-3; maybe TRBD1 (6 bases). V was shortened by 6 bases and J by 2 bases, with 15 bases between the two germline ends. The CDR3 extends over 15 amino acids. CDR1 and CDR2 (germline): WSHSY, SAAADI. The CDR3 reads CASRPDRTPTDTQYF. DNA for the CDR3: TGCGCCAGCAGACCCGACAGGACACCCACAGATACGCAGTATTTT.

This clonotype was detected a few times. The V call is TRBV15, the J call TRBJ2-5; D unclear. The CDR3 sequence is 15 residues long. Looked up from germline, CDR1 is LNHNV and CDR2 is YYDKDF (reference sequence). V lost 1 base, J lost 4 bases, and 13 bases lay in between. CDR3 sequence (DNA): TGTGCCACCAGCAGAGTAACGAGTGGCGGAGAGACCCAGTACTTC. It yields the protein CATSRVTSGGETQYF.